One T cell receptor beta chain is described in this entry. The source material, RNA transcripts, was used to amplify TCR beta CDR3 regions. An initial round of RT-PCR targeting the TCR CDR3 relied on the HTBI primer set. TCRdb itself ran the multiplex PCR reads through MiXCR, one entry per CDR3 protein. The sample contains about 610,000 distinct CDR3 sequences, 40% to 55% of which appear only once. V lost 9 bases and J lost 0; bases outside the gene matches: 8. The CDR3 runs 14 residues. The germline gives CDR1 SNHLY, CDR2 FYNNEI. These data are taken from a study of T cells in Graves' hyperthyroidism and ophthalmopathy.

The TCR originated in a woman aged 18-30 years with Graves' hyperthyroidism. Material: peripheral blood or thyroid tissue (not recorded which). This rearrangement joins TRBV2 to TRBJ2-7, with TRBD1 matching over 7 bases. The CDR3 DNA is TGTGCCAGTAAAGGGGACAGCAACTCCTACGAGCAGTACTTC. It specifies CASKGDSNSYEQYF.